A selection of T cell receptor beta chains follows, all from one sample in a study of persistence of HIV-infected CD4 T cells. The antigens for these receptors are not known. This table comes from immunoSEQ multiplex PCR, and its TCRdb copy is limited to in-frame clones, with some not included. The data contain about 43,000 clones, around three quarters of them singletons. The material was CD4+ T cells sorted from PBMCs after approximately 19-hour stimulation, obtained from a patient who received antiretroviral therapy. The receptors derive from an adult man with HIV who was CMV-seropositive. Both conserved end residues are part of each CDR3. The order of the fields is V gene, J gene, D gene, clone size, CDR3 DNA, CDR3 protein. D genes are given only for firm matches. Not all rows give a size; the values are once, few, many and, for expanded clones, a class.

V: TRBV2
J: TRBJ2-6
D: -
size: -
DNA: TGTGCCAGCCTCACAGTCCAATCTGGGGCCAACGTCCTGACTTTC
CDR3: CASLTVQSGANVLTF

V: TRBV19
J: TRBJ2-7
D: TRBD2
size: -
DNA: TGTGCCAGTAGTAGATACCGGGACAGGGCAACTAGCGGGGGCTCCTACGAGCAGTACTTC
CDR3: CASSRYRDRATSGGSYEQYF

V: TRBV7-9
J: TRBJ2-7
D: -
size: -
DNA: TGTGCCAGCAGCTTCGCTGCACAGGCAGGGATCACCTACGAGCAGTACTTC
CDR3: CASSFAAQAGITYEQYF

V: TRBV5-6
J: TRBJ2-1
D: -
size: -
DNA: TGTGCCAGCAGCTTGGTCGAGGGACCTTGGCAGTTCTTC
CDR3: CASSLVEGPWQFF

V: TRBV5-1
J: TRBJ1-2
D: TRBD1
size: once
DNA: TGCGCCAGCAGCACAGGGGACGGCACCTTCTATGGCTACACCTTC
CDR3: CASSTGDGTFYGYTF

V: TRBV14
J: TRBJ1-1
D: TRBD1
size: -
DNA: TGTGCCAGCAGCACCTGGGACAGGGGCTCTCCCGGGAACACTGAAGCTTTCTTT
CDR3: CASSTWDRGSPGNTEAFF

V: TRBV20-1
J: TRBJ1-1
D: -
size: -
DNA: TGCAGTGCTGCCCAGGGTGAAGCTTTCTTT
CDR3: CSAAQGEAFF

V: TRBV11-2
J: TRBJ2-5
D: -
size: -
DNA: TGTGCCAGCAGCTTAGTCCCTAGCGCAATCCAAGAGACCCAGTACTTC
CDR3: CASSLVPSAIQETQYF

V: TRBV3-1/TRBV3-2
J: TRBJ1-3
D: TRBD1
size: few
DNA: TGTGCCAGCAGCCCTCGGGACAGGAGCTCTGGAAACACCATATATTTT
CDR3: CASSPRDRSSGNTIYF

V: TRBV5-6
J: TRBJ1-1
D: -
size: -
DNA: TGTGCCAGCAGCTTGGACAGGTGGAACACTGAAGCTTTCTTT
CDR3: CASSLDRWNTEAFF

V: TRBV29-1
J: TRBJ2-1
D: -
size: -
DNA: TGCAGCGTTGGAGAGGGTAAGGCGCTGCAGTTCTTC
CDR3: CSVGEGKALQFF

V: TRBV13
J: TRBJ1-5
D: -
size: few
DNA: TGTGCCAGCAGCTTATCGGGTGGGCATCAGCCCCAGCATTTT
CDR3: CASSLSGGHQPQHF

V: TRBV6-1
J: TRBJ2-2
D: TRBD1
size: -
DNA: TGTGCCAGCAGTGAAGCGAGCGGGACAGGGGGGGCCGGGGAGCTGTTTTTT
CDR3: CASSEASGTGGAGELFF

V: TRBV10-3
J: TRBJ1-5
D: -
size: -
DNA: TGTGCCATCAGTGAGTCCGACAGGCCCAATCAGCCCCAGCATTTT
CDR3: CAISESDRPNQPQHF

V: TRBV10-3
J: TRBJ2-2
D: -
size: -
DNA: TGTGCCATCAGTGAGTCGAGGGAGCTGTTTTTT
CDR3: CAISESRELFF

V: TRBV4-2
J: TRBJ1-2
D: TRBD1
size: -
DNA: TGTGCCAGCAGCTCAATGACCGCAGGGGGAGGAGTAGTGTATGGCTACACCTTC
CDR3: CASSSMTAGGGVVYGYTF

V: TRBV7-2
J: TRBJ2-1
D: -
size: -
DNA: TGTGCCAGCAGCTTAGCGTCTCTGAGCGCCTCCTACAATGAGCAGTTCTTC
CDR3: CASSLASLSASYNEQFF

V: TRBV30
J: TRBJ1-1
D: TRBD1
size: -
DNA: TGTGCCTGGAGTTCATACAGGGGTCCCTACACCCCTATGAACACTGAAGCTTTCTTT
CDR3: CAWSSYRGPYTPMNTEAFF

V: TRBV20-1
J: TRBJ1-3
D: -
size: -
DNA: TGCAGTGCTAGTGGGGGGGCTGGGCACACCATATATTTT
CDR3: CSASGGAGHTIYF

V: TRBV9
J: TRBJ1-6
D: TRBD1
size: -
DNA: TGTGCCAGCAGTGATAGAGACAGGGGAGGTTCACCCCTCCACTTT
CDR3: CASSDRDRGGSPLHF

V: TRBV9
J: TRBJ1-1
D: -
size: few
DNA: TGTGCCAGCAGCGTAGAACAGGGCCCTGAAGCTTTCTTT
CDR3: CASSVEQGPEAFF

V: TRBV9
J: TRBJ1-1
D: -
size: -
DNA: TGTGCCAGCAGCGTGCAGGACCAGAACACTGAAGCTTTCTTT
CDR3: CASSVQDQNTEAFF

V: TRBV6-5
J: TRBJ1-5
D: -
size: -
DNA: TGTGCCAGCAGCGGACCGTCCAATCAGCCCCAGCATTTT
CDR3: CASSGPSNQPQHF

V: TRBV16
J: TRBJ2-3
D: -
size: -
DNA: TGTGCCAGCAGCCCCATTGAGGCAGGGGTTGGAGATACGCAGTATTTT
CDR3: CASSPIEAGVGDTQYF

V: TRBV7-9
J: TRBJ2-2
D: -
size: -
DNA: TGTGCCAGCAGCTTAGGCCAGGGGACCACCGGGGAGCTGTTTTTT
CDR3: CASSLGQGTTGELFF

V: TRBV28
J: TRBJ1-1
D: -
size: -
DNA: TGTGCCAGCAGTTCTCAGACAGGGAACACTGAAGCTTTCTTT
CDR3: CASSSQTGNTEAFF

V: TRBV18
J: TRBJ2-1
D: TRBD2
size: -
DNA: TGTGCCAGCTCACCACCCAGCGGGAGCAACAATGAGCAGTTCTTC
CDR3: CASSPPSGSNNEQFF

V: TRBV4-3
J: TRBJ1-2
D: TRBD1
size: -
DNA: TGCGCCAGCAGCCAAGATCGGGGAGGGGGACAGCCTAACTATGGCTACACCTTC
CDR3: CASSQDRGGGQPNYGYTF

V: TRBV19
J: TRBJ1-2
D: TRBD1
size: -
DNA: TGTGCCAGTAGTATCCATGGGACAGGCGGCTCGGGCTACACCTTC
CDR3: CASSIHGTGGSGYTF

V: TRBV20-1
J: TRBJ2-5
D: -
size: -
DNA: TGCAGTGCCCCCTCTCAAGAGACCCAGTACTTC
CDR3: CSAPSQETQYF

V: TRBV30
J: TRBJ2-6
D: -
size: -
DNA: TGTGCCTGGGAGAAGGGACTCGGGGCCAACGTCCTGACTTTC
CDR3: CAWEKGLGANVLTF

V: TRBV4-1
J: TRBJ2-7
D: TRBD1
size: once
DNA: TGCGCCAGCAGCCAGTTGGGACAGGGTGGAGACGAGCAGTACTTC
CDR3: CASSQLGQGGDEQYF

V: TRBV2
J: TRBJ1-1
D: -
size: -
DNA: TGTGCCAGCACCCTAATCTCCTTCACAGGGTGGGACACTGAAGCTTTCTTT
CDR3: CASTLISFTGWDTEAFF

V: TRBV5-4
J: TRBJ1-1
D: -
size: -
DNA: TGTGCCAGCAGCTTAGGCAGAGACACTGAAGCTTTCTTT
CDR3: CASSLGRDTEAFF

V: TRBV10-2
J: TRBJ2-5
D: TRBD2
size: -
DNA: TGCGCCACCACCCGGACTAGCGGGGGGTCCCAAGAGACCCAGTACTTC
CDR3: CATTRTSGGSQETQYF

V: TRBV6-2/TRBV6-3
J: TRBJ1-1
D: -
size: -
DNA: TGTGCCAGCAGCTACTGGGTAAACACTGAAGCTTTCTTT
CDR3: CASSYWVNTEAFF

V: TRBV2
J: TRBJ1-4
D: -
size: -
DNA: TGTGCCAACAAACAGGAAGGACTTGAAAAACTGTTTTTT
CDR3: CANKQEGLEKLFF

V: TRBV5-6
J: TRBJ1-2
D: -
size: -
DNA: TGTGCCAGCAGCTTGGGACAGTTCTATGGCTACACCTTC
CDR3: CASSLGQFYGYTF

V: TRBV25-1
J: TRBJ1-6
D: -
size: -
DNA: TGTGCCAGCAGTCTTCTGGGGGGGGCCGATAATTCACCCCTCCACTTT
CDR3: CASSLLGGADNSPLHF

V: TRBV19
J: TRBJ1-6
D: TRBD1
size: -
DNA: TGTGCCAGTAGTGGGGACAGCTCTAATTCACCCCTCCACTTT
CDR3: CASSGDSSNSPLHF

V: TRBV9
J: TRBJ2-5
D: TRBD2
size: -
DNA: TGTGCCAGCAGCCCCCGACTAGCGGGAGTAGAGACCCAGTACTTC
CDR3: CASSPRLAGVETQYF

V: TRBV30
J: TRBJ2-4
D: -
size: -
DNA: TGTGCCTGGAGCTGGGGGCGCGGGGCCAAAAACATTCAGTACTTC
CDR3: CAWSWGRGAKNIQYF

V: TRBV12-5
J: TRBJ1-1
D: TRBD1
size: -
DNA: TGTGCTAGTGGGGCCGGGACAGGGGGCGCGAACACTGAAGCTTTCTTT
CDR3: CASGAGTGGANTEAFF

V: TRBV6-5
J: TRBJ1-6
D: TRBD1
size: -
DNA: TGTGCCAGCCTGGGCCCGGGACAGAATTCACCCCTCCACTTT
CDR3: CASLGPGQNSPLHF

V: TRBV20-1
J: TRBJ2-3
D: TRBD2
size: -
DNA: TGCAGTGCTCCCCGGGGGGGTCCGCAGTATTTT
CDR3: CSAPRGGPQYF